This is a list of T cell receptor beta chains from one sample in a study of blood T cell repertoires in COVID-19. Clones were read by immunoSEQ multiplex PCR, and TCRdb kept only the in-frame ones, dropping some. Altogether around 40,000 clones are present, 70% to 90% being singletons, with the ten largest covering 6.2%. The sequenced sample was peripheral blood. The receptors come from a human donor in a cohort sampled during active COVID-19. CDR3s include the opening cysteine and the closing phenylalanine or tryptophan. The D gene is left open where the match is weak. Some rows mark clone size as missing; the rest say once, few, many or name a class of expanded clone.

clone size | J gene | V gene | D gene | CDR3 DNA | CDR3 protein
NA | TRBJ1-2 | TRBV9 | NA | TGTGCCAGCAGCCCCCGGGTCAACTATGGCTACACCTTC | CASSPRVNYGYTF
few | TRBJ2-1 | TRBV10-1 | NA | TGCGCCAGCAGTCCGAATCCGGGGTACAATGAGCAGTTCTTC | CASSPNPGYNEQFF
NA | TRBJ2-2 | TRBV6-2/TRBV6-3 | TRBD2 | TGTGCCAGCAGTTACGGGTCTAGCGGGAACCCCGGGGAGCTGTTTTTT | CASSYGSSGNPGELFF
NA | TRBJ2-5 | TRBV9 | NA | TGTGCCAGCAGCGTAGATCTGGGCAGGATGGAGACCCAGTACTTC | CASSVDLGRMETQYF
once | TRBJ1-2 | TRBV12-1 | NA | TGTGCCAGCAGCTGGGGGACAGGCCCTAACTATGGCTACACCTTC | CASSWGTGPNYGYTF
NA | TRBJ2-1 | TRBV5-1 | TRBD2 | TGCGCCAGCAGCTTGGATACTAGCGGGAGGCTTGAGCAGTTCTTC | CASSLDTSGRLEQFF
NA | TRBJ2-2 | TRBV5-5 | TRBD2 | TGTGCCAGCAGCCAAAGACTAGCGGGGAACACGAACACCGGGGAGCTGTTTTTT | CASSQRLAGNTNTGELFF
NA | TRBJ1-2 | TRBV12-3/TRBV12-4 | TRBD1 | TGTGCCAGCAGGAAGGAAGGGGGCCACTACACCTTC | CASRKEGGHYTF
NA | TRBJ2-2 | TRBV9 | NA | TGTGCCAGCAGCGTAGCCCCCCAGGGTACCGGGGAGCTGTTTTTT | CASSVAPQGTGELFF
NA | TRBJ1-1 | TRBV9 | NA | TGTGCCAGCAGCGTAGGGGCCGGAGGCCTCGACACTGAAGCTTTCTTT | CASSVGAGGLDTEAFF
NA | TRBJ2-7 | TRBV18 | TRBD1 | TGTGCCAGCTCACCATGGCAGGGGGCACACTACGAGCAGTACTTC | CASSPWQGAHYEQYF
NA | TRBJ2-5 | TRBV11-3 | NA | TGTGCCAGCAGCTTAGTAGGAGGTGGTGAGACCCAGTACTTC | CASSLVGGGETQYF
few | TRBJ1-3 | TRBV4-1 | NA | TGCGCCAGCAGCCAAGATCCAGGGTTGGGAAACACCATATATTTT | CASSQDPGLGNTIYF
NA | TRBJ2-5 | TRBV4-2 | TRBD1 | TGTGCCAGCAGCCAAGGGACAGGGTCCCATCGTGAGTACTTC | CASSQGTGSHREYF
few | TRBJ1-2 | TRBV30 | TRBD1 | TGTGCCTGGAGTACGCCGGGACAGCTCTATGGCTACACCTTC | CAWSTPGQLYGYTF